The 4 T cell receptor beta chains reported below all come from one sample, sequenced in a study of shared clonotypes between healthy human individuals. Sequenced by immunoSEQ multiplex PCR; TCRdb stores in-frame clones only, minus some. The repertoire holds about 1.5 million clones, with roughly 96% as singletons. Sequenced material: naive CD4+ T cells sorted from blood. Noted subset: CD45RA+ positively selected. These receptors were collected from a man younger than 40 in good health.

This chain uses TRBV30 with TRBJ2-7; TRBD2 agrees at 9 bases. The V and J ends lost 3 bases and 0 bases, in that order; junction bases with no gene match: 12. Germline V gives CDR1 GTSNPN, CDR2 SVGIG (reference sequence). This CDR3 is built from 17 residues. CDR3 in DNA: TGTGCCTGGAGAAAGGCGGGAGGGCGGATCGGCTCCTACGAGCAGTACTTC. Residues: CAWRKAGGRIGSYEQYF.

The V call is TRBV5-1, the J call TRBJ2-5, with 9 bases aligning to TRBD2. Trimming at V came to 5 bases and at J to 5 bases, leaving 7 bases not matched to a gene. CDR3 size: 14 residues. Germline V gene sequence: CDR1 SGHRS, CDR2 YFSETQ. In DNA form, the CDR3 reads TGCGCCAGCAGACAGGGACTAGCTAGGGAGACCCAGTACTTC. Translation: CASRQGLARETQYF. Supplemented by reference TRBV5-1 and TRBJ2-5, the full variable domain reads KAGVTQTPRYLIKTRGQQVTLSCSPISGHRSVSWYQQTPGQGLQFLFEYFSETQRNKGNFPGRFSGRQFSNSRSEMNVSTLELGDSALYLCASRQGLARETQYFGPGTRLLVL.

The CDR3 protein is CASSTPSGGERNEQFF. For the CDR3, the DNA is TGTGCCAGCAGCACCCCTAGCGGGGGAGAGAGGAATGAGCAGTTCTTC. This chain links TRBV5-4 with TRBJ2-1, with 10 bases that match TRBD2. CDR3 size: 16 residues. The V segment lost 4 bases and the J segment 7 bases; nucleotides outside the gene matches: 11. Germline-derived CDR1 and CDR2 are SGHNT and YYREEE (reference sequence).

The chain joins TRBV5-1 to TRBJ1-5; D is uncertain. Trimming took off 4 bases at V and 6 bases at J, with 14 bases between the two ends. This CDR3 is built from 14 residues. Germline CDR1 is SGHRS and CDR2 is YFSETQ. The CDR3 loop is CASSREGLGQPQHF. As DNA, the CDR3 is TGCGCCAGCAGCCGGGAAGGGCTGGGTCAGCCCCAGCATTTT.